Judged by abundance, the clone carrying this T cell receptor beta chain is medium-sized. What it recognizes is unknown. Within a library made for alpha chains, this beta chain is off target, and its count is uninformative. Between the trimmed V and J ends, which lost 1 base and 1 base, there was a span of 7 bases. The germline CDR1 and CDR2 sequences are SEHNR and FQNEAQ (reference sequence). The CDR3 covers 14 residues. This entry belongs to a study of spatial heterogeneity in lung cancer. Whole-study results and caveats: In tumors, expanded intratumoral alpha and beta TCR counts tracked mutation counts.

Carried by each TCR cDNA molecule was a unique molecular identifier. A single record per CDR3 protein comes from TCRdb applying MiXCR to the 5' RACE reads. The profile shows 650 to 800 distinct CDR3 sequences, approximately 15% of them singletons. Time point in this sample: sample taken at primary tumor resection. Patients with untreated early-stage non-small cell lung cancer, numbering approximately 79, were the donors. This clonotype originated in a male donor with early-stage non-small cell lung cancer. Sample: lung tumor tissue, taken at surgery. The chain recombines TRBV7-9 with TRBJ1-1; perhaps TRBD1 as D (6 bases). CDR3 DNA sequence: TGTGCCAGCAGCTTAGGGACAGAGAACACTGAAGCTTTCTTT. Translation: CASSLGTENTEAFF.